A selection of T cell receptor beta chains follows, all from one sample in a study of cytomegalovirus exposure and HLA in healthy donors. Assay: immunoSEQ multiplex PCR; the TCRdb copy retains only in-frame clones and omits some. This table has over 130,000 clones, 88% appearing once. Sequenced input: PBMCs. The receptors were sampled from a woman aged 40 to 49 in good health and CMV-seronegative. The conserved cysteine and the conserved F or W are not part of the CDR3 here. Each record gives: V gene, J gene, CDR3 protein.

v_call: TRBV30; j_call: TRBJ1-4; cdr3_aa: AWGREAQKLF
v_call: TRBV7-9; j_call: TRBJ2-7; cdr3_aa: ASSSGLAGVYEQY
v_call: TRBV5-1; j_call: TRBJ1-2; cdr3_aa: ASSLSQTGGNYGYT
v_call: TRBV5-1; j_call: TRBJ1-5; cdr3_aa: ASSLGALNQPQH
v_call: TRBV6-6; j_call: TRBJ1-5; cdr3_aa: ASSYGRGPGNQPQH
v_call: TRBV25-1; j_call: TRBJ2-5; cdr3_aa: ASSEPGPQETQY
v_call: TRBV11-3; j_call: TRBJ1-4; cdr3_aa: ASSTGVNNEKLF
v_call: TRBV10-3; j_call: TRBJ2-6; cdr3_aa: AISDSSGANVLT
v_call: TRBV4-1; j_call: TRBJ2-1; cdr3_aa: ASSQDRDSSSYNEQF
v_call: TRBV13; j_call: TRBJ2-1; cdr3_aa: ASSLGATSPYNEQF
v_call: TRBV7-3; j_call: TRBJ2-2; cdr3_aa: ASSLSLALNTGELF
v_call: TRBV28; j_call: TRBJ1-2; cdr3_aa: ASSLNLGIDYYT
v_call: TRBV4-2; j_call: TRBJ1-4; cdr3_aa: ASSQESGGKLF
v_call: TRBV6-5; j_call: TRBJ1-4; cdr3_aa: ASSAGTTNEKLF
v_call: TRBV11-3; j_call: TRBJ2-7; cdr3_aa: ASRKKGAGANTLTYEQY
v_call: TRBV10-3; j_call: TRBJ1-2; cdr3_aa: AISESRQIGYT
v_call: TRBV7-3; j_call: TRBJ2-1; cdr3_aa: ASSVTSGWANEQF
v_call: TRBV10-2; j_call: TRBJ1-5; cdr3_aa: ASSESGASNQPQH
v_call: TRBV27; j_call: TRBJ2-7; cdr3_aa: ASSLSGGEGEQY
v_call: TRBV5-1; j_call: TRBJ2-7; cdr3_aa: ASSLTASYEQY
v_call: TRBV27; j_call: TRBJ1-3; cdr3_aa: ASREGQTSGNTIY
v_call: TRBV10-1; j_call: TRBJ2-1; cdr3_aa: ASSRGNEQF
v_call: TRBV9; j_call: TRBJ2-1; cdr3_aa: ASSVGVLAGVYEQF
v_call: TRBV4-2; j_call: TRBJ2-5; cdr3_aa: ASSQERTGGWRTQY
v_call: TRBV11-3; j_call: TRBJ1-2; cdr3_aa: ASSMEGIDGYT
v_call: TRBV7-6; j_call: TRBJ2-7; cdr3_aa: ASSLHRGLRYEQY
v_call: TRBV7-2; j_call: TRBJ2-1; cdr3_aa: ASSPGLAGEGV
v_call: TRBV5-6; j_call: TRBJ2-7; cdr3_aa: ASSPRGQGSYEQY
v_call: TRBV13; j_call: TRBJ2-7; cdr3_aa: ASSLSQGAYEQY
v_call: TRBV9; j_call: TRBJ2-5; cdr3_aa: ASSKGQGQETQY
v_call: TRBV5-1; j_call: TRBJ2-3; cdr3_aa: ASSALAGGPSDTQY
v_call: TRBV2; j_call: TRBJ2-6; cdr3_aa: ASRASTSGRSSGANVLT
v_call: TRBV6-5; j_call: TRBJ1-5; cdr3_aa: ASTYKQGANQPQH
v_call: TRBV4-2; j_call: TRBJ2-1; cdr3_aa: ASSQDTAGGLLNEQF
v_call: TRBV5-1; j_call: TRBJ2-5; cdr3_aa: ASSLGTASETQY
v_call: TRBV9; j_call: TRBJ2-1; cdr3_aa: ASSSLETLSSYNEQF
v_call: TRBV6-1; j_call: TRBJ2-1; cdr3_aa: ASGGGGNVNEQF
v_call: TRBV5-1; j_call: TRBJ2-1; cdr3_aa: ASSLEGGHNEQF
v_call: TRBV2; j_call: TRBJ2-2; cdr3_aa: ASIEEGGSWSGELF
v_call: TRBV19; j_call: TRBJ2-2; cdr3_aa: ASRLAGEGGELF
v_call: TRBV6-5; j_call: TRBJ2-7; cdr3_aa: ASSSQQGPYEQY
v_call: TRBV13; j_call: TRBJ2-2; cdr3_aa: ASSQTGFAGELF
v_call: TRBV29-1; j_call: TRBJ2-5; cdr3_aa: SVGGSQETQY
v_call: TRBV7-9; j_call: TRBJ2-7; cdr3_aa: ASSSRPALRVSEQY